This passage covers 32 T cell receptor beta chains from one sample sequenced in a study of human T cells and chemical hapten exposure. From the RACE reads, TCRdb called clonotypes with MiXCR, one entry per CDR3 protein. The repertoire holds 210,000 or so distinct CDR3 sequences, approximately 24% seen once, with 2% to 2.5% in the top ten. As to time point: patch test 3, about 24 weeks after DPC sensitization. The sample's treatment: therapeutic diphenylcyclopropenone sensitization with weekly scalp DPC. The starting material was whole blood, obtained in connection with sensitization to the hapten diphenylcyclopropenone (DPC). These receptors all come from a woman aged 40 to 50 with alopecia areata. Some clones in this sample may be carry-over from other donors' samples.

The genes are TRBV4-1 and TRBJ2-1; tentative D call: TRBD1 (6 bases). CDR1 and CDR2 (germline): MGHRA, YSYEKL. V was shortened by 7 bases and J by 4 bases, with 20 bases between the two germline ends. This CDR3 spans 16 amino acids. The chain's CDR3 is CASTITQIDRYNEQFF. As DNA, the CDR3 is TGCGCCAGCACCATTACCCAAATTGACAGGTACAATGAGCAGTTCTTC.

The rearrangement uses TRBV6-1 and TRBJ1-1; D is undetermined. V was pared by 0 bases and J by 8 bases, with 7 bases between. The CDR3 sequence is 12 residues long. Germline-derived CDR1 and CDR2 are MNHNS and SASEGT. The CDR3 nucleotides read TGTGCCAGCAGTGAAGCGGAGGGCGAAGCTTTCTTT. The encoded protein is CASSEAEGEAFF.

The CDR3: CASSLRGRTNYGYTF. In DNA form, the CDR3 reads TGTGCCAGCAGTTTAAGGGGCCGTACTAACTATGGCTACACCTTC. V is TRBV28 and J is TRBJ1-2, with D perhaps matching TRBD1 (5 bases). Deletions cut 2 bases from V and 0 bases from J, with 10 bases between. CDR3 length: 15 amino acids. Germline V lookup: CDR1 MDHEN, CDR2 SYDVKM.

This clonotype has only a few counts. The rearrangement uses TRBV27 and TRBJ2-1; D possibly uses TRBD1 or TRBD2 (5 bases each). The CDR3 totals 11 residues. The germline CDR1 and CDR2 sequences are MNHEY and SMNVEV (reference sequence). As DNA, the CDR3 is TGTCGGGGCCTGTCCTACAATGAGCAGTTCTTC. As protein: CRGLSYNEQFF.

J is TRBJ2-2 and V is TRBV5-1; the match to TRBD1 covers 9 bases. CDR3 size: 15 residues. The J segment lost 2 bases and the V segment lost 6 bases, leaving 5 bases of the junction unmatched. Germline V lookup: CDR1 SGHRS, CDR2 YFSETQ. This CDR3 reads CASNGQGTNTGELFF. CDR3 in DNA: TGCGCCAGCAATGGACAGGGGACCAACACCGGGGAGCTGTTTTTT.

This clonotype was seen more than once but under ten times. V is TRBV20-1 and J is TRBJ2-2; a possible D gene is TRBD2 (7 bases). The CDR3 spans 15 residues. Germline values: CDR1 DFQATT, CDR2 SNEGSKA (reference sequence). V was shortened by 6 bases and J by 6 bases, with 20 bases between the two germline ends. The CDR3 sequence is CSARRRRGRAGELFF. The CDR3 DNA reads as TGCAGTGCCCGTCGGCGAAGGGGGAGGGCCGGGGAGCTGTTTTTT.

CDR3 DNA: TGTGCCAGCAGTTACCATCAGGGGGGCGCGGGTGGCTACACCTTC. Translation gives CASSYHQGGAGGYTF. The rearrangement uses TRBV6-6 and TRBJ1-2, with 7 bases fitting TRBD1. The germline V gene encodes CDR1 MNHNY and CDR2 SVGAGI (reference sequence). CDR3 length: 15 amino acids. The trim removed 2 bases at V and 7 bases at J, leaving 10 bases unmatched.

The chain has TRBV10-3 and TRBJ1-5, with D unresolved. V lost 5 bases to trimming and J lost 3 bases, with 11 bases between them. Germline V gene sequence: CDR1 ENHRY, CDR2 SYGVKD. This CDR3 is built from 14 residues. The CDR3 loop reads CAISPRGANQPQHF. Here the CDR3 DNA reads TGTGCCATCAGTCCCCGAGGAGCCAATCAGCCCCAGCATTTT.

The chain uses TRBV9 and TRBJ2-3; D is ambiguous. V lost 3 bases and J 4 bases, leaving 12 bases between the germline ends. The CDR3 spans 14 residues. Germline V lookup: CDR1 SGDLS, CDR2 YYNGEE. CDR3 loop: CASSADGRADTQYF. DNA of the CDR3: TGTGCCAGCAGCGCGGACGGAAGGGCAGATACGCAGTATTTT.

This clonotype appeared many times. CDR3 bases: TGCAGCGTTGAGGGGGGTACAGGGGTACGGGCGGATACGCAGTATTTT. This encodes CSVEGGTGVRADTQYF. The chain couples TRBV29-1 to TRBJ2-3, with a tentative D call TRBD1 (7 bases). The CDR3 length is 16 residues. V was pared by 3 bases and J by 6 bases, with 22 bases between. Germline values: CDR1 SQVTM, CDR2 ANQGSEA.

This clonotype has just a few counts. The chain uses TRBV27 and TRBJ1-5, with no clear D. This CDR3 has 13 residues. V lost 2 bases to trimming and J lost 6 bases, with 8 bases between them. Germline CDR1 MNHEY, CDR2 SMNVEV (reference sequence). CDR3 loop: CASSLGVGQPQHF. CDR3 sequence (DNA): TGTGCCAGCAGTTTAGGGGTCGGTCAGCCCCAGCATTTT.

The chain couples TRBV4-2 to TRBJ2-3; the D gene is possibly TRBD2 (6 bases). The CDR3 spans 17 residues. V was pared by 0 bases and J by 0 bases, with 13 bases between. Germline-derived CDR1 and CDR2 are LGHNA and YNFKEQ. This chain's CDR3 is CASSQEGLSGSTDTQYF. The CDR3 region has the DNA TGTGCCAGCAGCCAAGAAGGACTAAGTGGTAGCACAGATACGCAGTATTTT.

V gene TRBV10-3 combines with J gene TRBJ2-3; TRBD2 is a possible D gene (5 bases). V was cut by 7 bases and J by 2 bases, with 7 bases left in between. CDR1 is ENHRY, CDR2 SYGVKD, per germline. This CDR3 region has 12 residues. DNA of the CDR3: TGTGCCATCAAAGCGGCCACAGATACGCAGTATTTT. Translating it yields CAIKAATDTQYF.

V gene TRBV29-1 combines with J gene TRBJ2-7; possibly TRBD1 for D (6 bases). The CDR3 runs 11 residues. Trimming cost V 7 bases and J 5 bases, with 12 bases left between them. The germline CDR1 and CDR2 sequences are SQVTM and ANQGSEA. CDR3 amino acids: CSGGTRDEQYF. Written as DNA, the CDR3 is TGCAGCGGTGGGACAAGGGACGAGCAGTACTTC.

The table lists this clonotype with many counts. The chain is built from TRBV11-2 and TRBJ2-7; TRBD2 aligns across 8 bases. The CDR3 sequence is 16 residues long. Per germline, CDR1 SGHAT and CDR2 FQNNGV. Losses at the gene ends were 5 bases for V and 4 bases for J; bases not matched to a gene: 13. The CDR3: CASSGVSGAGAYEQYF. The CDR3 DNA sequence: TGTGCCAGCAGCGGAGTTAGCGGGGCGGGGGCATACGAGCAGTACTTC.

The genes are TRBV29-1 and TRBJ2-4; no clear D gene. Germline CDR1 SQVTM, CDR2 ANQGSEA. V lost 7 bases and J lost 0, with 10 bases in between. This CDR3 has 13 residues. The CDR3, as DNA: TGCAGCGGTGTCTGGATAGCCAAAAACATTCAGTACTTC. This translates into CSGVWIAKNIQYF.

This rearrangement joins TRBV7-2 to TRBJ2-1; 10 nucleotides line up with TRBD2. Trimming at V came to 2 bases and at J to 5 bases, leaving 6 bases not matched to a gene. The CDR3 runs to 16 residues. Germline lookup yields CDR1 SGHTA and CDR2 FQGNSA. CDR3 residues: CASSLMGLAGDNEQFF. CDR3 in DNA: TGTGCCAGCAGCTTAATGGGGCTAGCGGGGGACAATGAGCAGTTCTTC.

This clonotype has ten or more counts. CDR3 amino acids: CAINDDRYTEAFF. The CDR3 coding sequence is TGTGCCATCAACGACGACAGATACACTGAAGCTTTCTTT. This chain joins TRBV10-3 and TRBJ1-1, with a tentative D call TRBD1 (5 bases). Germline loops: CDR1 ENHRY, CDR2 SYGVKD. V was pared by 7 bases and J by 3 bases, with 12 bases between. The CDR3 runs to 13 residues.

V usage is TRBV4-3 and J usage is TRBJ2-3, with a tentative D call TRBD2 (6 bases). The CDR3 totals 15 residues. Between the trimmed V and J ends, which lost 4 bases and 5 bases, there was a span of 16 bases. Germline V gives CDR1 LGHNA, CDR2 YSLEER. The DNA for the CDR3 is TGCGCCAGCAGCCTCGGGACTCTCTGGGTAGATACGCAGTATTTT. This codes for CASSLGTLWVDTQYF.

The V and J genes are TRBV5-1 and TRBJ1-5, with D possibly being TRBD1 (5 bases). Deletions cut 0 bases from V and 7 bases from J, with 14 bases between. The CDR3 is made up of 15 amino acids. The germline gives CDR1 SGHRS, CDR2 YFSETQ. The CDR3 DNA reads TGCGCCAGCAGCTTGGTTGGCAGGGCAGACCAGCCCCAGCATTTT. Its translation is CASSLVGRADQPQHF.

The sample holds a few counts of this clonotype. The CDR3 sequence: CSVENSVDYEQYF. CDR3 DNA sequence: TGCAGCGTTGAGAACTCGGTGGACTACGAGCAGTACTTC. The V call is TRBV29-1, the J call TRBJ2-7, with D uncertain. CDR3 length: 13 amino acids. Trimming took 3 bases from V and 3 from J, leaving 12 bases between them. Germline V gene data show CDR1 as SQVTM and CDR2 as ANQGSEA.

This chain links TRBV29-1 with TRBJ2-1; 14 bases are shared with TRBD2. Losses at the gene ends were 3 bases for V and 15 bases for J; bases not matched to a gene: 7. CDR1 and CDR2 from the germline V gene are SQVTM and ANQGSEA. The CDR3 is 13 amino acids. CDR3 protein: CSVEGLAGDRPFF. The CDR3 DNA sequence: TGCAGCGTTGAGGGACTAGCGGGAGATCGGCCGTTCTTC.

In this sample, this clonotype turned up a few times. Here the CDR3 omits its conserved ending phenylalanine or tryptophan, so a read error is the likely source. CDR3: CASSSGWGLDEKLFS. CDR3 nucleotides: TGTGCCAGCAGCTCAGGTTGGGGATTAGATGAAAAACTGTTTTCT. The rearrangement links TRBV7-8 to TRBJ1-4; unclear D gene. Trimming cost V 4 bases and J 6 bases, with 15 bases left between them. Germline V gene lookup returns CDR1 SGHVS and CDR2 FQNEAQ. The CDR3 spans 15 residues.

This clonotype has a count of ten or more. The V and J genes are TRBV29-1 and TRBJ2-3, with D hard to call. The CDR3 has 13 residues. The germline V gene has CDR1 SQVTM and CDR2 ANQGSEA. Trimming left V 1 base short and J 4 bases short, with 9 bases between. CDR3 nucleotides: TGCAGCGTTGAAGTAATGCGGCCAGATACGCAGTATTTT. Translating it yields CSVEVMRPDTQYF.

This chain uses TRBV20-1 with TRBJ1-1; D unresolved. V lost 6 bases and J lost 0, with 14 bases in between. This CDR3 is built from 14 residues. The V gene's germline CDR1 is DFQATT and CDR2 SNEGSKA (reference sequence). CDR3 sequence (DNA): TGCAGTGCAAAACGTGGAGGGATGAACACTGAAGCTTTCTTT. Encoded protein: CSAKRGGMNTEAFF.

This clonotype turned up a few times. The chain links TRBV4-2 to TRBJ1-5; TRBD1 might be the D (5 bases). CDR3 length equals 17 residues. V was trimmed by 0 bases and J by 1 base, leaving 13 bases between them. Germline V gene sequence: CDR1 LGHNA, CDR2 YNFKEQ. The CDR3 DNA reads as TGTGCCAGCAGCCAAGATGGGGCCAAGGGCAGCAATCAGCCCCAGCATTTT. It yields the protein CASSQDGAKGSNQPQHF.

The chain joins TRBV29-1 to TRBJ2-1, with 11 bases matching TRBD1. CDR1 is SQVTM and CDR2 is ANQGSEA in the germline V gene. V shed 3 bases and J 9 bases; nucleotides not matched to a gene: 7. The CDR3 is 14 amino acids. Here the CDR3 DNA reads TGCAGCGTTGATATCCGGGACAGGGGGATTGAGCAGTTCTTC. The encoded protein is CSVDIRDRGIEQFF.

The rearrangement joins TRBV20-1 to TRBJ2-6; D gene unclear. Trimming pared 6 bases from V and 2 bases from J, leaving 11 bases between. The CDR3 has 14 amino acids. Germline assignment: CDR1 DFQATT and CDR2 SNEGSKA (reference sequence). The CDR3 here is CSARAYPGANVLTF. DNA of the CDR3: TGCAGTGCCCGGGCTTATCCTGGGGCCAACGTCCTGACTTTC.

This clonotype was seen a single time. This chain joins TRBV11-2 and TRBJ2-4; TRBD2 might be the D (5 bases). The CDR3 spans 13 residues. Germline V gives CDR1 SGHAT, CDR2 FQNNGV. The germline V and J ends were trimmed by 2 bases and 8 bases, with 10 bases remaining between them. CDR3 residues: CASSLIGNDIQYF. The CDR3 DNA sequence: TGTGCCAGCAGCTTAATCGGGAATGACATTCAGTACTTC.

This clonotype occurred a few times. The V call is TRBV28, the J call TRBJ1-5; unclear D gene. This CDR3 contains 13 residues. Per germline, CDR1 MDHEN and CDR2 SYDVKM. V lost 3 bases to trimming and J lost 3 bases, with 6 bases between them. CDR3 sequence reads: CASSFSVNQPQHF. CDR3 DNA: TGTGCCAGCAGTTTCTCGGTCAATCAGCCCCAGCATTTT.

The chain employs TRBV29-1 and TRBJ2-7, with 7 bases lining up with TRBD1. Trimming removed 3 bases from V and 5 bases from J; junction bases left unmatched: 7. Germline lookup yields CDR1 SQVTM and CDR2 ANQGSEA. The CDR3 is made up of 13 amino acids. The CDR3 DNA reads TGCAGCGTTGAGGGCAGGGGGACCCACGAGCAGTACTTC. Its protein is CSVEGRGTHEQYF.

The chain has TRBV29-1 and TRBJ1-2; D is possibly TRBD1 (6 bases). Germline CDR1 is SQVTM and CDR2 is ANQGSEA. Trimming shortened V by 4 bases and J by 5 bases, and 8 bases separated the two germline ends. There are 11 residues in the CDR3. CDR3 sequence (DNA): TGCAGCGTTGTAACAGGGTATGGCTACACCTTC. As protein: CSVVTGYGYTF.